A single sample gave rise to the 22 T cell receptor beta chains below, sequenced in a study of T cells after yellow fever vaccination. Each CDR3 protein gets one entry after TCRdb re-called the 5' RACE reads with MiXCR. The table lists 140,000 to 150,000 distinct CDR3 sequences, about 6.2% of them singletons. The starting material was CD4+ T cells sorted from PBMCs, obtained 10 days after the yellow fever booster vaccination. The receptors come from a man aged 30 to 45 who received the YFV17D yellow fever vaccine.

This chain connects TRBV10-3 to TRBJ2-6, with D perhaps TRBD1 (5 bases). Trimming took 8 bases from V and 0 from J, leaving 14 bases between them. The CDR3 has 16 amino acids. Germline V gene lookup returns CDR1 ENHRY and CDR2 SYGVKD. CDR3 bases: TGTGCCATCCCCCAGGGAATAAGCTCTGGGGCCAACGTCCTGACTTTC. This sequence encodes CAIPQGISSGANVLTF.

This clonotype came up many times. V is TRBV3-1 and J is TRBJ2-5; TRBD1 aligns across 8 bases. The CDR3 covers 17 residues. Germline values: CDR1 LGHDT, CDR2 YNNKEL (reference sequence). V shed 4 bases, J shed 5 bases, and the junction held 15 bases outside the gene matches. This CDR3 reads CASSPRPGTGISETQYF. The CDR3, as DNA: TGTGCCAGCAGCCCCCGCCCCGGGACAGGTATCTCCGAGACCCAGTACTTC.

At least ten counts were recorded for this clonotype. This chain connects TRBV9 to TRBJ1-1, with TRBD1 matching 7 bases. This CDR3 region has 15 residues. Germline-derived CDR1 and CDR2 are SGDLS and YYNGEE. Germline trimming cut 0 bases from V and 4 bases from J; bases unmatched to any gene: 6. The CDR3 spells CASSVVQDRVTEAFF. The CDR3 DNA follows: TGTGCCAGCAGCGTAGTTCAAGACAGGGTCACTGAAGCTTTCTTT. The entire variable domain, with the rest obtained from reference TRBV9 and TRBJ1-1, is as follows: DSGVTQTPKHLITATGQRVTLRCSPRSGDLSVYWYQQSLDQGLQFLIQYYNGEERAKGNILERFSAQQFPDLHSELNLSSLELGDSALYFCASSVVQDRVTEAFFGQGTRLTVV.

The sample holds a few counts of this clonotype. The chain's CDR3 is CASSLDGTSTYEQYF. As DNA, the CDR3 is TGTGCCAGCAGCTTAGATGGGACTTCTACCTACGAGCAGTACTTC. The chain joins TRBV7-2 to TRBJ2-7, with a tentative D call TRBD2 (6 bases). The CDR3 totals 15 residues. Germline V gene lookup returns CDR1 SGHTA and CDR2 FQGNSA. Trimming left V 1 base short and J 2 bases short, with 12 bases between.

This clonotype was counted at least ten times. The chain couples TRBV14 to TRBJ2-1; D is unresolved. The CDR3 has 14 residues. Germline V lookup: CDR1 SGHDN, CDR2 FVKESK. Trimming removed 1 base from V and 2 bases from J, with 6 bases in between. CDR3 DNA sequence: TGTGCCAGCAGCCAAGCAGGAGCCTACAATGAGCAGTTCTTC. It translates to CASSQAGAYNEQFF.

The V call is TRBV18, the J call TRBJ2-7; 12 bases map to TRBD1. The CDR3 is 17 residues long. The V gene end was trimmed by 3 bases and the J gene end by 3 bases; junction bases not matched to a gene: 9. Germline CDR1 and CDR2: KGHSH and LQKENI. The CDR3 DNA reads TGTGCCAGCTCACCGGGACAGGGGGCCCCGAGGGACTACGAGCAGTACTTC. It encodes CASSPGQGAPRDYEQYF.

The rearrangement uses TRBV20-1 and TRBJ1-5; D remains ambiguous. The CDR3 is 14 amino acids. Germline values: CDR1 DFQATT, CDR2 SNEGSKA (reference sequence). V lost 3 bases to trimming and J lost 0 bases, with 9 bases between them. The CDR3 region has the DNA TGCAGTGCTAGCTTGGGCCCTAGCAATCAGCCCCAGCATTTT. Translation: CSASLGPSNQPQHF.

This clonotype has more than one count but fewer than ten. J is TRBJ1-3 and V is TRBV20-1; D not resolved. CDR1 and CDR2 (germline): DFQATT, SNEGSKA (reference sequence). The V gene lost 7 bases and the J gene lost 0 bases, with 10 bases spanning the gap. This CDR3 contains 13 residues. DNA for the CDR3: TGCAGTGTTCCACGCCACTCTGGAAACACCATATATTTT. Its translation: CSVPRHSGNTIYF.

This clonotype came up many times. The gene calls are TRBV7-9 and TRBJ2-7; 9 bases are a match to TRBD1. There are 14 residues in the CDR3. Germline CDR1 is SEHNR and CDR2 is FQNEAQ (reference sequence). Trimming removed 2 bases from V and 2 bases from J; junction bases left unmatched: 1. CDR3 DNA: TGTGCCAGCAGCTTAAGACAGGGGGCCTACGAGCAGTACTTC. It specifies CASSLRQGAYEQYF.

This clonotype was recorded many times. The gene calls are TRBV7-2 and TRBJ2-3; no definite D call. Looked up from germline, CDR1 is SGHTA and CDR2 is FQGNSA. V lost 5 bases to trimming and J lost 3 bases, with 6 bases between them. The length of the CDR3 is 12 residues. The CDR3 sequence: CASSLRTDTQYF. The CDR3 DNA reads TGTGCCAGCAGCCTCAGGACAGATACGCAGTATTTT.

There are many counts of this clonotype. The chain links TRBV6-2 or TRBV6-3 to TRBJ2-7; the D is unclear. V lost 5 bases and J lost 0, with 8 bases in between. CDR3 size: 13 residues. Germline-derived CDR1 and CDR2 are MNHEY and SVGEGT. The CDR3 here is CASSPQSSYEQYF. The CDR3 DNA reads TGTGCCAGCAGTCCACAGAGCTCCTACGAGCAGTACTTC.

In this sample, this clonotype turned up many times. The chain recombines TRBV5-1 with TRBJ2-1, with 12 bases that match TRBD2. Germline CDR1 SGHRS, CDR2 YFSETQ. J lost 10 bases, V lost 4 bases, and 12 bases had no gene match. CDR3 length: 16 amino acids. The CDR3 sequence is CASSKLGTSGPWEQFF. CDR3 bases: TGCGCCAGCAGCAAACTCGGGACTAGCGGGCCCTGGGAGCAGTTCTTC.

This clonotype was found many times. This chain uses TRBV5-5 with TRBJ2-2; D is perhaps TRBD2 (8 bases). Per germline, CDR1 SGHKS and CDR2 YYEKEE (reference sequence). The CDR3 spans 16 residues. Trimming cost V 4 bases and J 3 bases, with 16 bases left between them. The CDR3 spells CASSPGGGAYTGELFF. In DNA, the CDR3 is TGTGCCAGCAGCCCGGGAGGGGGCGCGTACACCGGGGAGCTGTTTTTT.

This clonotype was seen many times. V is TRBV6-1 and J is TRBJ2-2; 8 bases align to TRBD2. The CDR3 totals 15 residues. Germline CDR1 reads MNHNS; CDR2 reads SASEGT. J gave up 4 bases and V 4 bases, and 5 bases lay outside the gene matches. As DNA, the CDR3 is TGTGCCAGCAGTGCTATAGCGGGACCCACCGGGGAGCTGTTTTTT. It encodes CASSAIAGPTGELFF.

In its sample, this clonotype was seen many times. CDR3 protein: CASSFWDSSYEQYF. CDR3 in DNA: TGTGCCAGCAGTTTCTGGGACAGTTCCTACGAGCAGTACTTC. The genes are TRBV28 and TRBJ2-7, with TRBD1 identical over 7 bases. CDR3 length: 14 amino acids. The J segment lost 1 base and the V segment lost 3 bases, leaving 3 bases of the junction unmatched. The germline V gene has CDR1 MDHEN and CDR2 SYDVKM.

Many counts were recorded for this clonotype. The V gene is TRBV15, the J gene TRBJ2-3; D is undetermined. The CDR3 length is 14 residues. Trimming left V 1 base short and J 0 bases short, with 5 bases between. The V gene's germline CDR1 is LNHNV and CDR2 YYDKDF (reference sequence). The CDR3 region is CATSRGLSTDTQYF. DNA of the CDR3: TGTGCCACCAGCAGAGGTCTGAGCACAGATACGCAGTATTTT.

This clonotype was recorded many times. The chain employs TRBV18 and TRBJ2-5; maybe TRBD1 (7 bases). CDR1 is KGHSH and CDR2 is LQKENI in the germline V gene. This CDR3 has 14 amino acids. V lost 2 bases to trimming and J lost 3 bases, with 10 bases between them. The CDR3, as DNA: TGTGCCAGCTCACCAGCGGGACAGAAAGAGACCCAGTACTTC. Translating it yields CASSPAGQKETQYF. Full variable domain (outside the CDR3, taken from reference TRBV18 and TRBJ2-5): NAGVMQNPRHLVRRRGQEARLRCSPMKGHSHVYWYRQLPEEGLKFMVYLQKENIIDESGMPKERFSAEFPKEGPSILRIQQVVRGDSAAYFCASSPAGQKETQYFGPGTRLLVL.

This chain uses TRBV18 with TRBJ1-6, with 7 bases identical to TRBD1. CDR3 length: 17 amino acids. Unmatched junction bases numbered 13, after V lost 4 bases and J lost 7 bases. The germline V gene has CDR1 KGHSH and CDR2 LQKENI. This CDR3 reads CASSQTTGYGWNSPLHF. DNA of the CDR3: TGTGCCAGCTCACAAACGACAGGGTACGGGTGGAATTCACCCCTCCACTTT. Full variable domain (outside the CDR3, taken from reference TRBV18 and TRBJ1-6): NAGVMQNPRHLVRRRGQEARLRCSPMKGHSHVYWYRQLPEEGLKFMVYLQKENIIDESGMPKERFSAEFPKEGPSILRIQQVVRGDSAAYFCASSQTTGYGWNSPLHFGNGTRLTVT.

This clonotype was seen at least ten times. The rearrangement joins TRBV5-1 to TRBJ2-3; 9 bases are a match to TRBD2. This CDR3 has 14 amino acids. Germline lookup yields CDR1 SGHRS and CDR2 YFSETQ. Unmatched junction bases numbered 4, after V lost 3 bases and J lost 5 bases. This CDR3 is CASSYSGSGDTQYF. The CDR3 DNA reads TGCGCCAGCAGCTATAGCGGGAGTGGAGATACGCAGTATTTT.

In its sample, this clonotype was seen many times. The CDR3 loop is CASSQRVTSWAGTQYF. The CDR3 DNA reads TGCGCCAGCAGCCAGCGCGTGACTAGCTGGGCAGGGACCCAGTACTTC. The V and J genes are TRBV4-3 and TRBJ2-5, with TRBD2 matching 7 bases. Germline assignment: CDR1 LGHNA and CDR2 YSLEER. V gave up 3 bases and J gave up 7 bases; unmatched junction bases: 14. The CDR3 is 16 residues long.

The chain combines TRBV5-4 with TRBJ2-3; TRBD2 agrees at 10 bases. The CDR3 totals 18 residues. Germline V gene lookup returns CDR1 SGHNT and CDR2 YYREEE (reference sequence). The V and J ends lost 2 bases and 0 bases, in that order; junction bases with no gene match: 9. CDR3 nucleotide sequence: TGTGCCAGCAGCTTAAGAGGACTAGCGGATCCTAGCACAGATACGCAGTATTTT. Its protein is CASSLRGLADPSTDTQYF.

Only a few counts were recorded for this clonotype. The J gene is TRBJ2-3, the V gene TRBV12-3 or TRBV12-4; 10 nucleotides line up with TRBD2. V lost 5 bases to trimming and J lost 0 bases; unmatched junction nucleotides: 5. The CDR3 has 16 residues. In nucleotides, the CDR3 is TGTGCCAGCAGTACTACGACTAGCGGGAGCACAGATACGCAGTATTTT. Its translation is CASSTTTSGSTDTQYF.